Following are 21 T cell receptor beta chains from one sample sequenced in a study of blood T cell repertoires in COVID-19. Method: immunoSEQ multiplex PCR; TCRdb's copy keeps in-frame clones and lacks some. Among more than 110,000 clones, about 87% were seen once, and the ten largest hold about 4.1%. The sequencing sample was made of peripheral blood. These receptor sequences come from a woman aged 40 to 50 with acute or convalescent COVID-19.

V and J are TRBV5-1 and TRBJ2-7, with TRBD2 as a possible D gene (6 bases). The CDR3 length is 14 residues. Germline V gives CDR1 SGHRS, CDR2 YFSETQ. Trimming cost V 2 bases and J 7 bases, with 16 bases left between them. The chain's CDR3 is CASSLGGWVEEQYF. The CDR3 DNA is TGCGCCAGCAGCTTAGGAGGGTGGGTGGAAGAGCAGTACTTC.

V gene TRBV4-1 combines with J gene TRBJ2-4, with 8 bases lining up with TRBD2. V gave up 5 bases and J gave up 7 bases; unmatched junction bases: 16. The CDR3 runs 17 residues. Germline loops: CDR1 MGHRA, CDR2 YSYEKL. The CDR3 here is CASSRRTSTRPENIQYF. DNA for the CDR3: TGCGCCAGCAGCAGACGGACTAGCACTCGGCCAGAGAACATTCAGTACTTC.

This sequence joins TRBV5-1 and TRBJ2-5, with 11 bases lining up with TRBD2. In germline, CDR1 is SGHRS, CDR2 YFSETQ. J gave up 5 bases and V 5 bases, and 5 bases lay outside the gene matches. The CDR3 sequence is 14 residues long. As DNA, the CDR3 is TGCGCCAGCAGTTTTAGCGGGAGGGCCGAGACCCAGTACTTC. Translation: CASSFSGRAETQYF.

The V and J genes are TRBV4-2 and TRBJ2-7; the match to TRBD1 covers 7 bases. J gave up 3 bases and V 0 bases, and 5 bases lay outside the gene matches. The CDR3 loop spans 15 amino acids. CDR1 and CDR2 (germline): LGHNA, YNFKEQ. The CDR3 nucleotides read TGTGCCAGCAGCCAAGAACACAGGGGATTCTACGAGCAGTACTTC. It encodes CASSQEHRGFYEQYF.

The chain employs TRBV6-6 and TRBJ1-5, with a tentative D call TRBD1 (5 bases). Trimming removed 3 bases at V and 4 bases at J, with 16 bases between. CDR1 is MNHNY, CDR2 SVGAGI, per germline (reference sequence). The CDR3 has 16 residues. CDR3 sequence reads: CASSYRGGDRNQPQHF. CDR3 DNA sequence: TGTGCCAGCAGTTATCGGGGGGGGGATCGGAATCAGCCCCAGCATTTT.

The DNA of the CDR3 is TGTGCCAGCAATTTACAGCTGGACTATGGCTACACCTTC. It encodes CASNLQLDYGYTF. The rearrangement links TRBV2 to TRBJ1-2; no clear D. Trimming removed 7 bases from V and 3 bases from J, with 12 bases in between. This CDR3 has 13 amino acids. Germline CDR1 and CDR2: SNHLY and FYNNEI.

The rearrangement uses TRBV3-1 (or the pseudogene TRBV3-2) and TRBJ2-2; TRBD2 aligns across 8 bases. From germline, CDR1 is LGHDT and CDR2 YNNKEL (reference sequence). The V and J ends lost 4 bases and 6 bases, in that order; junction bases with no gene match: 13. The CDR3 has 17 residues. The CDR3 sequence is CASSPGGGPLFSGELFF. CDR3 coding DNA: TGTGCCAGCAGCCCCGGGGGGGGCCCCCTCTTTTCCGGGGAGCTGTTTTTT.

With respect to this clone: A junction boundary mismatches the germline segment, possibly from a read error. The gene calls are TRBV3-1 (or the pseudogene TRBV3-2) and TRBJ1-3, with TRBD1 identical over 9 bases. CDR1 and CDR2 from the germline V gene are LGHDT and YNNKEL (reference sequence). The CDR3 covers 12 residues. This chain's CDR3 is CASSQGPGDRAF. CDR3 nucleotide sequence: TGTGCCAGCAGCCAAGGGCCCGGGGACAGGGCTTTT.

The gene calls are TRBV7-3 and TRBJ2-5, with a possible D match to TRBD1 (6 bases). V was pared by 1 base and J by 5 bases, with 11 bases between. The CDR3 sequence is 14 residues long. Germline CDR1 and CDR2: SGHTA and FQGTGA. CDR3 DNA sequence: TGTGCCAGCAGCTTAAATCCGAGGGGGGAGACCCAGTACTTC. Amino acids: CASSLNPRGETQYF. The whole variable domain, remainder taken from reference TRBV7-3 and TRBJ2-5, is GAGVSQTPSNKVTEKGKYVELRCDPISGHTALYWYRQSLGQGPEFLIYFQGTGAADDSGLPNDRFFAVRPEGSVSTLKIQRTERGDSAVYLCASSLNPRGETQYFGPGTRLLVL.

V gene TRBV5-4 combines with J gene TRBJ2-1; D possibly corresponds to TRBD2 (6 bases). The CDR3 covers 15 residues. CDR1 SGHNT and CDR2 YYREEE come from the germline V gene (reference sequence). With 4 bases removed from V and 7 bases from J, the gap between germline ends came to 18 bases. The CDR3 coding sequence is TGTGCCAGCAGCGAGGGACTTCCGCGGGCAAATGAGCAGTTCTTC. This sequence encodes CASSEGLPRANEQFF.

For this clone: The germline gene is not matched at one end of the junction; a read error may be the cause. The chain joins TRBV2 to TRBJ2-3; 9 nucleotides line up with TRBD2. Germline V gene data show CDR1 as SNHLY and CDR2 as FYNNEI. The length of the CDR3 is 12 residues. CDR3 in amino acids: CARGRGTDTQYF. DNA for the CDR3: TGCGCTCGCGGGAGGGGAACAGATACGCAGTATTTT.

This clone was recorded only once. The genes are TRBV28 and TRBJ1-2; D possibly corresponds to TRBD1 (5 bases). The germline gives CDR1 MDHEN, CDR2 SYDVKM. Trimming cost V 5 bases and J 5 bases, with 15 bases left between them. The CDR3 runs 14 residues. The CDR3 DNA follows: TGTGCCAGCAGTCCCCTCAGGGTCGAATATGGCTACACCTTC. Its protein is CASSPLRVEYGYTF.

The chain recombines TRBV15 with TRBJ1-2; 10 nucleotides match TRBD1. Germline V CDR1 and CDR2: LNHNV, YYDKDF (reference sequence). CDR3 length: 13 amino acids. J gave up 7 bases and V 9 bases, and 8 bases lay outside the gene matches. The CDR3 region has the DNA TGTGCCACACGACAGGGGGCTTATGGTGGCTACACCTTC. Its translation: CATRQGAYGGYTF. Complete variable domain (other parts from reference TRBV15 and TRBJ1-2): DAMVIQNPRYQVTQFGKPVTLSCSQTLNHNVMYWYQQKSSQAPKLLFHYYDKDFNNEADTPDNFQSRRPNTSFCFLDIRSPGLGDTAMYLCATRQGAYGGYTFGSGTRLTVV.

The chain uses TRBV7-6 and TRBJ1-3; 8 positions agree with TRBD1. With V trimmed by 1 base and J by 4 bases, 6 bases remained unmatched. This CDR3 has 16 residues. The germline gives CDR1 SGHVS, CDR2 FNYEAQ. Here the CDR3 reads CASSLGQGMRGNTIYF. The DNA for the CDR3 is TGTGCCAGCAGCTTAGGACAGGGGATGAGGGGAAACACCATATATTTT.

The CDR3 nucleotides read TGTGCCAGCTCACGCAGGGCTTGGGATTCACCCCTCCACTTT. Translation: CASSRRAWDSPLHF. V and J are TRBV9 and TRBJ1-6; D is perhaps TRBD1 (5 bases). Germline-derived CDR1 and CDR2 are SGDLS and YYNGEE. Trimming shortened V by 7 bases and J by 8 bases, and 16 bases separated the two germline ends. The CDR3 is made up of 14 amino acids.

This rearrangement joins TRBV6-2 or TRBV6-3 to TRBJ1-3; 7 bases map to TRBD1. V shed 2 bases and J 2 bases; nucleotides not matched to a gene: 0. The CDR3 is made up of 14 amino acids. In germline, CDR1 is MNHEY, CDR2 SVGEGT. The CDR3 spells CASSYGQAGNTIYF. The CDR3 DNA reads as TGTGCCAGCAGTTACGGACAGGCTGGAAACACCATATATTTT.

The chain combines TRBV7-3 with TRBJ2-2; 7 nucleotides align to TRBD1. The CDR3 is 16 amino acids. Germline V gives CDR1 SGHTA, CDR2 FQGTGA. The trim removed 4 bases at V and 1 base at J, leaving 6 bases unmatched. As DNA, the CDR3 is TGTGCCAGCAGCTCGACAGGGATAAGGAACACCGGGGAGCTGTTTTTT. This gives the protein CASSSTGIRNTGELFF.

The chain joins TRBV7-2 to TRBJ2-2; D uncertain. Germline values: CDR1 SGHTA, CDR2 FQGNSA. This CDR3 is 13 amino acids long. V lost 1 base, J lost 5 bases, and 5 bases lay in between. The CDR3 DNA sequence: TGTGCCAGCAGCTTAGTCCCGACCGGGGAGCTGTTTTTT. The encoded protein is CASSLVPTGELFF.

This clone was recorded a few times. V usage is TRBV5-5 and J usage is TRBJ1-6, with 8 bases aligning to TRBD1. V gave up 3 bases and J gave up 8 bases; unmatched junction bases: 4. The CDR3 is made up of 14 amino acids. Germline V gives CDR1 SGHKS, CDR2 YYEKEE (reference sequence). The CDR3 nucleotides are TGTGCCAGCAGCTATGGACAGGGCTATTCACCCCTCCACTTT. Protein product: CASSYGQGYSPLHF.

This clone showed up just a few times. V usage is TRBV4-1 and J usage is TRBJ1-1, with 8 bases matching TRBD1. Germline V gene data show CDR1 as MGHRA and CDR2 as YSYEKL. Trimming cost V 8 bases and J 1 base; bases outside gene matches: 3. This CDR3 region has 13 residues. The CDR3 loop reads CASVQGENTEAFF. Here the CDR3 DNA reads TGCGCCAGCGTACAGGGGGAGAACACTGAAGCTTTCTTT.

This clone was seen a single time. The chain combines TRBV30 with TRBJ2-2; 8 bases map to TRBD1. CDR3 length equals 12 residues. J was trimmed by 9 bases and V by 1 base; bases with no gene match: 1. Germline V gives CDR1 GTSNPN, CDR2 SVGIG (reference sequence). The CDR3 spells CAWSARGRELFF. The CDR3 region has the DNA TGTGCCTGGAGTGCCAGGGGGCGGGAGCTGTTTTTT.